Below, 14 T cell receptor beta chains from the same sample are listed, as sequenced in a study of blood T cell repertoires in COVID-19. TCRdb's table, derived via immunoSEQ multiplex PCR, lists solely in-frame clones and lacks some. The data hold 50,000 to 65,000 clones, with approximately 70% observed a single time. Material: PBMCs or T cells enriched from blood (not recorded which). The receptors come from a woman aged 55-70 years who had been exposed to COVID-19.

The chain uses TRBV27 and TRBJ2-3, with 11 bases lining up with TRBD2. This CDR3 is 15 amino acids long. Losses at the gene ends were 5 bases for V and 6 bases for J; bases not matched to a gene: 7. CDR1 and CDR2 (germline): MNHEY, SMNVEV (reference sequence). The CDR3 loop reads CASSPLAGGSDTQYF. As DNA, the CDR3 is TGTGCCAGCAGTCCTCTAGCGGGAGGATCCGATACGCAGTATTTT.

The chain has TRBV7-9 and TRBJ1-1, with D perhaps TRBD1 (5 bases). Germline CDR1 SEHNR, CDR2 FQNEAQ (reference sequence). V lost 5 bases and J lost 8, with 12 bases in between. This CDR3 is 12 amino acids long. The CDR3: CASSQGHPEAFF. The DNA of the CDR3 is TGTGCCAGCAGCCAAGGACACCCCGAAGCTTTCTTT.

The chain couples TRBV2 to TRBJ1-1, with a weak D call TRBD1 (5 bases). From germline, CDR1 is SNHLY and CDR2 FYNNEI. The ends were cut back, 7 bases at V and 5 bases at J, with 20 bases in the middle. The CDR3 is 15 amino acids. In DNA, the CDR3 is TGTGCCAGCAATTTAGGAGGGGCCTTGAGGACTGAAGCTTTCTTT. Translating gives CASNLGGALRTEAFF. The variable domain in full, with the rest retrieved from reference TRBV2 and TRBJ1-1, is EPEVTQTPSHQVTQMGQEVILRCVPISNHLYFYWYRQILGQKVEFLVSFYNNEISEKSEIFDDQFSVERPDGSNFTLKIRSTKLEDSAMYFCASNLGGALRTEAFFGQGTRLTVV.

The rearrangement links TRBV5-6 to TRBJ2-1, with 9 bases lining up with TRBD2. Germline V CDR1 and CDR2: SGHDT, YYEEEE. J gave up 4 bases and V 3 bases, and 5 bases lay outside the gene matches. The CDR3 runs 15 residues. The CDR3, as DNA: TGTGCCAGCAGCTCGCTAGCGGGGACTTACAATGAGCAGTTCTTC. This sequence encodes CASSSLAGTYNEQFF.

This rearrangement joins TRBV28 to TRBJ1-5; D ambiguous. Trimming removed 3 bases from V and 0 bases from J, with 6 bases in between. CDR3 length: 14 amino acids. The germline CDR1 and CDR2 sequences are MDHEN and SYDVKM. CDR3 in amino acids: CASSFSGSNQPQHF. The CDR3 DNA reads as TGTGCCAGCAGTTTCTCGGGTAGCAATCAGCCCCAGCATTTT. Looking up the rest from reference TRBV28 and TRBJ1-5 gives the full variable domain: DVKVTQSSRYLVKRTGEKVFLECVQDMDHENMFWYRQDPGLGLRLIYFSYDVKMKEKGDIPEGYSVSREKKERFSLILESASTNQTSMYLCASSFSGSNQPQHFGDGTRLSIL.

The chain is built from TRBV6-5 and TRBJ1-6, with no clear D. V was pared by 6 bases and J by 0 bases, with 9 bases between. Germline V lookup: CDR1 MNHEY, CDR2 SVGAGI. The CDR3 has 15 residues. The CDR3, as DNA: TGTGCCAGCAGCGCCCGCGGCTCCTATAATTCACCCCTCCACTTT. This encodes CASSARGSYNSPLHF.

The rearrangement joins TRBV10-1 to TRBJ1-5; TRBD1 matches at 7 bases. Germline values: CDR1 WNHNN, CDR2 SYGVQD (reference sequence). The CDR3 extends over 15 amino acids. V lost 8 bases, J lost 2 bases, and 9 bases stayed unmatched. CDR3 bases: TGCGCCAGCGCTCCCAGGGGGGTGGGCAATCAGCCCCAGCATTTT. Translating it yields CASAPRGVGNQPQHF.

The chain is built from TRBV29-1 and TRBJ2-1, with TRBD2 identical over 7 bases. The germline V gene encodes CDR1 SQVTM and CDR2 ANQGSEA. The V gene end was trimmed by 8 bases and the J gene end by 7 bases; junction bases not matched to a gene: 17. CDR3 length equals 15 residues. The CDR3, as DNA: TGCAGCCCGATGCGCGGGAGCTCCCTATTTAATGAGCAGTTCTTC. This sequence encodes CSPMRGSSLFNEQFF.

The CDR3: CATSRDRGSRYEQYF. DNA for the CDR3: TGTGCCACCAGCAGAGACAGGGGTAGTAGGTACGAGCAGTACTTC. V usage is TRBV15 and J usage is TRBJ2-7, with a possible D match to TRBD1 (6 bases). Trimming cost V 0 bases and J 4 bases, with 13 bases left between them. Germline CDR1 is LNHNV and CDR2 is YYDKDF (reference sequence). This CDR3 is built from 15 residues. Filled out from reference TRBV15 and TRBJ2-7, the complete variable domain reads DAMVIQNPRYQVTQFGKPVTLSCSQTLNHNVMYWYQQKSSQAPKLLFHYYDKDFNNEADTPDNFQSRRPNTSFCFLDIRSPGLGDTAMYLCATSRDRGSRYEQYFGPGTRLTVT.

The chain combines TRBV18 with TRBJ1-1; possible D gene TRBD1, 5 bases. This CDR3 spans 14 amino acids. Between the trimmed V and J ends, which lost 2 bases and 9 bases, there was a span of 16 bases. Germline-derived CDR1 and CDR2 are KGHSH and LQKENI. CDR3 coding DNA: TGTGCCAGCTCACCATCGCAGGGAATTGAAAAAGCTTTCTTT. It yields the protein CASSPSQGIEKAFF.

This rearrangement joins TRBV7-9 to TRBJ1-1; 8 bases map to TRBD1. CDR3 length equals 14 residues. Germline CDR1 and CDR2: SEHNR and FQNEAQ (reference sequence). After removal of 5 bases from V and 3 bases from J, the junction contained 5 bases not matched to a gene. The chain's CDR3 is CASSTRTGHTEAFF. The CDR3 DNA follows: TGTGCCAGCAGCACAAGGACAGGGCACACTGAAGCTTTCTTT. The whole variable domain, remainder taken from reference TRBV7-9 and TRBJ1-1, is DTGVSQNPRHKITKRGQNVTFRCDPISEHNRLYWYRQTLGQGPEFLTYFQNEAQLEKSRLLSDRFSAERPKGSFSTLEIQRTEQGDSAMYLCASSTRTGHTEAFFGQGTRLTVV.

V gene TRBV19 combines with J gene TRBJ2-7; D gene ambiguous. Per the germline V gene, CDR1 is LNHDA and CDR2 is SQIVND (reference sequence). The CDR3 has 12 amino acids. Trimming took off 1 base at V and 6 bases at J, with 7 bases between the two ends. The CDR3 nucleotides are TGTGCCAGTAGTATAGGCGGTGCCGAGCAGTACTTC. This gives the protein CASSIGGAEQYF.

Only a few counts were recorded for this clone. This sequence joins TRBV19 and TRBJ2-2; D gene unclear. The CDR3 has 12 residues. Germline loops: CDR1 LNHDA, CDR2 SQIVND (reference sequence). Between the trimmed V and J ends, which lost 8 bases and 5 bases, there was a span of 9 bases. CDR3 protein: CASLVGTGELFF. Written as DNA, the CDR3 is TGTGCCAGTCTAGTCGGGACCGGGGAGCTGTTTTTT.

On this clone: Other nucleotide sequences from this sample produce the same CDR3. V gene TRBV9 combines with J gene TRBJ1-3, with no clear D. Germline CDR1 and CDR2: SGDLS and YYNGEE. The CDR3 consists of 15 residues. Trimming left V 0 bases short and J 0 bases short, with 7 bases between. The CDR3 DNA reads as TGTGCCAGCAGCGTAGTCGGGGACTCTGGAAACACCATATATTTT. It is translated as CASSVVGDSGNTIYF.